This T cell receptor (beta chain) was obtained from a study of blood T cell repertoires in COVID-19. Overall study: Samples representing acute and convalescent COVID-19 were sourced from the United States, Italy and Spain. From T cells, B-cell-depleted T cells, or PBMCs came the material, which was cDNA or gDNA.

This CDR3 is 15 amino acids long. The ends lost 4 bases at V and 2 bases at J; junction bases unmatched: 8. Germline V gene lookup returns CDR1 SGDLS and CDR2 YYNGEE. In the original workflow: Scientists estimated how many nucleated cells there were by amplifying reference gene primers. Some clones are missing from TCRdb's copy, which holds only in-frame ones; the method was immunoSEQ multiplex PCR. V, J and clone size are those of that table, while D and trimming were read from the DNA. The sample has hundreds of thousands of clones; approximately 86% are singletons. The sequence was obtained from a woman of 80 years or more with acute or convalescent COVID-19. The sample was peripheral blood. The J gene is TRBJ2-7, the V gene TRBV9, with 8 bases fitting TRBD1. DNA for the CDR3: TGTGCCAGCAGCCCACTCGGACAGGGTGCCTACGAGCAGTACTTC. Its translation is CASSPLGQGAYEQYF. The full variable domain, its missing parts supplied by reference TRBV9 and TRBJ2-7, is DSGVTQTPKHLITATGQRVTLRCSPRSGDLSVYWYQQSLDQGLQFLIQYYNGEERAKGNILERFSAQQFPDLHSELNLSSLELGDSALYFCASSPLGQGAYEQYFGPGTRLTVT.